Listed below are T cell receptor beta chains from one sample, sequenced in a study of neurological immune-mediated disorders. TCRdb recomputed calls from the 5' RACE reads with MiXCR, one row per CDR3 protein. The sample records approximately 59,000 distinct CDR3 sequences, about 5% being singletons. Material for sequencing was PBMCs. Receptors originate from a human donor with multiple sclerosis. The donor label of this sample is uncertain. CDR3s include the opening cysteine and the closing phenylalanine or tryptophan. D genes are given only for firm matches. Expanded clones are given a class, and other clones once, few, many or no size at all.

d_gene: NA; abundance: many; v_gene: TRBV6-1; j_gene: TRBJ2-3; CDR3nt: TGTGCCAGCAGTGAAGCGGTTCCAGGGACGAGCACAGATACGCAGTATTTT; CDR3aa: CASSEAVPGTSTDTQYF
d_gene: NA; abundance: NA; v_gene: TRBV7-8; j_gene: TRBJ2-4; CDR3nt: TGTGCCAGCAGCTCAGCGCCCGCCAAAAACATTCAGTACTTC; CDR3aa: CASSSAPAKNIQYF
d_gene: NA; abundance: many; v_gene: TRBV5-1; j_gene: TRBJ2-7; CDR3nt: TGCGCCAGCAGCGGGGAGAGCTACGAGCAGTACTTC; CDR3aa: CASSGESYEQYF
d_gene: NA; abundance: NA; v_gene: TRBV5-5; j_gene: TRBJ1-1; CDR3nt: TGTGCCAGCAGCTCGGTGAACGGAAACACTGAAGCTTTCTTT; CDR3aa: CASSSVNGNTEAFF
d_gene: NA; abundance: many; v_gene: TRBV7-2; j_gene: TRBJ2-7; CDR3nt: TGTGCCAGCAGCAACCTCTACGAGCAGTACTTC; CDR3aa: CASSNLYEQYF
d_gene: NA; abundance: many; v_gene: TRBV2; j_gene: TRBJ1-5; CDR3nt: TGTGCCAGCACTGCTCAGGGGAATCAGCCCCAGCATTTT; CDR3aa: CASTAQGNQPQHF
d_gene: TRBD1; abundance: many; v_gene: TRBV5-1; j_gene: TRBJ1-6; CDR3nt: TGCGCCAGCAGACATTCGGGGGACAGGGCGTATAATTCACCCCTCCACTTT; CDR3aa: CASRHSGDRAYNSPLHF
d_gene: TRBD1; abundance: many; v_gene: TRBV4-1; j_gene: TRBJ2-7; CDR3nt: TGCGCCAGCAGTCAGGGGGCTAGCTACGAGCAGTACTTC; CDR3aa: CASSQGASYEQYF
d_gene: TRBD1; abundance: many; v_gene: TRBV5-1; j_gene: TRBJ1-1; CDR3nt: TGCGCCGTTCGGGACAGCACTTTAGGGAATACTGAAGCTTTCTTT; CDR3aa: CAVRDSTLGNTEAFF
d_gene: TRBD2; abundance: many; v_gene: TRBV20-1; j_gene: TRBJ2-7; CDR3nt: TGCAGTGCTTCCCTATCGACTAGCGGAGGAAGGGAGCAGTACTTC; CDR3aa: CSASLSTSGGREQYF
d_gene: NA; abundance: many; v_gene: TRBV5-1; j_gene: TRBJ2-2; CDR3nt: TGCGCCAGCAGCTTGGAGGGGGACGGAGGGACCGGGGAGCTGTTTTTT; CDR3aa: CASSLEGDGGTGELFF
d_gene: TRBD1; abundance: many; v_gene: TRBV20-1; j_gene: TRBJ2-5; CDR3nt: TGCAGTGCTATAGGGGGCAAGGAGACCCAGTACTTC; CDR3aa: CSAIGGKETQYF
d_gene: TRBD2; abundance: many; v_gene: TRBV20-1; j_gene: TRBJ2-1; CDR3nt: TGCAGTGCCGGTGGTTTATCCGGGGGGGCATTCGATGAGCAGTTCTTC; CDR3aa: CSAGGLSGGAFDEQFF
d_gene: NA; abundance: many; v_gene: TRBV5-1; j_gene: TRBJ1-5; CDR3nt: TGCGCCAGCAGCTTAATAGGGAATCAGCCCCAGCATTTT; CDR3aa: CASSLIGNQPQHF
d_gene: NA; abundance: many; v_gene: TRBV5-1; j_gene: TRBJ1-4; CDR3nt: TGCGCCAGCAGTTGGACTCTTAATGAAAAACTGTTTTTT; CDR3aa: CASSWTLNEKLFF
d_gene: NA; abundance: many; v_gene: TRBV14; j_gene: TRBJ2-1; CDR3nt: TGTGCCAGCAGCCAAGGGCAGGGCATGCTGAGCTCCTACAATGAGCAGTTCTTC; CDR3aa: CASSQGQGMLSSYNEQFF
d_gene: TRBD1; abundance: many; v_gene: TRBV20-1; j_gene: TRBJ1-4; CDR3nt: TGCAGTGGGTACGGGACAGGGCATGAAAAACTGTTTTTT; CDR3aa: CSGYGTGHEKLFF
d_gene: TRBD1; abundance: many; v_gene: TRBV6-5; j_gene: TRBJ1-5; CDR3nt: TGTGCCAGCAGTTCTGGAACAGGGGGCATTCATCAGCCCCAGCATTTT; CDR3aa: CASSSGTGGIHQPQHF
d_gene: NA; abundance: many; v_gene: TRBV20-1; j_gene: TRBJ1-1; CDR3nt: TGCAGTGCTAGAGCGGGGGGAGACACTGAAGCTTTCTTT; CDR3aa: CSARAGGDTEAFF
d_gene: TRBD1; abundance: many; v_gene: TRBV6-1; j_gene: TRBJ2-7; CDR3nt: TGTGCCAGCAGTACCCTTTGGGACAGGGTTAGATCCTACGAGCAGTACTTC; CDR3aa: CASSTLWDRVRSYEQYF
d_gene: NA; abundance: many; v_gene: TRBV9; j_gene: TRBJ1-1; CDR3nt: TGTGCCAGCAGCGTAGGGAGTTTGAACACTGAAGCTTTCTTT; CDR3aa: CASSVGSLNTEAFF
d_gene: NA; abundance: many; v_gene: TRBV20-1; j_gene: TRBJ1-6; CDR3nt: TGCAGTGCTAGAGAGGGATCTTCACCCCTCCACTTT; CDR3aa: CSAREGSSPLHF
d_gene: NA; abundance: many; v_gene: TRBV6-1; j_gene: TRBJ2-1; CDR3nt: TGTGCCAGCAGGGGGACGGTCTCCTACAATGAGCAGTTCTTC; CDR3aa: CASRGTVSYNEQFF
d_gene: NA; abundance: many; v_gene: TRBV4-1; j_gene: TRBJ1-6; CDR3nt: TGCGCCAGCAGCCAAAGAGCGGACAGTCTAAATTCACCCCTCCACTTT; CDR3aa: CASSQRADSLNSPLHF
d_gene: TRBD1; abundance: few; v_gene: TRBV4-1; j_gene: TRBJ1-2; CDR3nt: TGCGCCAGCAGGGTACAGGGGGCGGGTGGCTACACCTTC; CDR3aa: CASRVQGAGGYTF
d_gene: NA; abundance: many; v_gene: TRBV7-2; j_gene: TRBJ2-2; CDR3nt: TGTGCCAGCAGCTTAGCTGGTCTAGCGAGCGGGGAGCTGTTTTTT; CDR3aa: CASSLAGLASGELFF
d_gene: TRBD1; abundance: many; v_gene: TRBV7-6; j_gene: TRBJ1-1; CDR3nt: TGTGCCAGCAGCCCACTGACCGGGACAGGGAGGACTGAAGCTTTCTTT; CDR3aa: CASSPLTGTGRTEAFF
d_gene: NA; abundance: many; v_gene: TRBV12-3/TRBV12-4; j_gene: TRBJ2-1; CDR3nt: TGTGCCAGCAGTTTAGTCCCGGGCCCCTCGACTTACAATGAGCAGTTCTTC; CDR3aa: CASSLVPGPSTYNEQFF
d_gene: NA; abundance: many; v_gene: TRBV6-5; j_gene: TRBJ1-5; CDR3nt: TGTGCCAGCAGTTACGACAGGACGCAGCCCCAGCATTTT; CDR3aa: CASSYDRTQPQHF
d_gene: NA; abundance: many; v_gene: TRBV5-5; j_gene: TRBJ1-3; CDR3nt: TGTGCCAGCAGCCGAGGTCGAACAGGGACGAGTGGAAACACCATATATTTT; CDR3aa: CASSRGRTGTSGNTIYF
d_gene: NA; abundance: many; v_gene: TRBV11-2; j_gene: TRBJ1-2; CDR3nt: TGTGCCAGCAGCTTAGAGGCGAGGGGCTTGGACTATGGCTACACCTTC; CDR3aa: CASSLEARGLDYGYTF
d_gene: TRBD2; abundance: many; v_gene: TRBV20-1; j_gene: TRBJ2-1; CDR3nt: TGCAGTGCTAGAGACCCTTCGGGCGGGGGACCCCTCGACAATGAGCAGTTCTTC; CDR3aa: CSARDPSGGGPLDNEQFF
d_gene: TRBD1; abundance: many; v_gene: TRBV5-1; j_gene: TRBJ2-5; CDR3nt: TGCGCCAGCAGCTTGACCCCGGGACAGGCTCAAGAGACCCAGTACTTC; CDR3aa: CASSLTPGQAQETQYF
d_gene: NA; abundance: many; v_gene: TRBV10-3; j_gene: TRBJ1-5; CDR3nt: TGTGCCATCAGTGAGTCAGGTCAGCTCAATCAGCCCCAGCATTTT; CDR3aa: CAISESGQLNQPQHF
d_gene: NA; abundance: many; v_gene: TRBV11-2; j_gene: TRBJ1-3; CDR3nt: TGTGCCAGCACCCCGGGACGGAGCTCTGGAAACACCATATATTTT; CDR3aa: CASTPGRSSGNTIYF
d_gene: NA; abundance: many; v_gene: TRBV20-1; j_gene: TRBJ2-3; CDR3nt: TGCAGTGCCCTTGGAGGCACAGATACGCAGTATTTT; CDR3aa: CSALGGTDTQYF
d_gene: TRBD1; abundance: many; v_gene: TRBV9; j_gene: TRBJ1-1; CDR3nt: TGTGCCAGCAGCCCCAGACTAGGGGGCTCTGAAGCTTTCTTT; CDR3aa: CASSPRLGGSEAFF
d_gene: TRBD1; abundance: many; v_gene: TRBV5-1; j_gene: TRBJ2-5; CDR3nt: TGCGCCAGCAGCGGGGGAACAGGGGGCGTAGAGACCCAGTACTTC; CDR3aa: CASSGGTGGVETQYF
d_gene: NA; abundance: many; v_gene: TRBV7-6; j_gene: TRBJ1-6; CDR3nt: TGTGCCAGCAGCTTAGTGCGGGGTCCTAATTCACCCCTCCACTTT; CDR3aa: CASSLVRGPNSPLHF
d_gene: NA; abundance: many; v_gene: TRBV5-1; j_gene: TRBJ2-7; CDR3nt: TGCGCCAGCAGCTTGGGGGGGACCAAAACCTACGAGCAGTACTTC; CDR3aa: CASSLGGTKTYEQYF
d_gene: TRBD1; abundance: many; v_gene: TRBV20-1; j_gene: TRBJ2-3; CDR3nt: TGCAGTGCTAGTACAGGGGGCGCAGATACGCAGTATTTT; CDR3aa: CSASTGGADTQYF
d_gene: NA; abundance: many; v_gene: TRBV10-3; j_gene: TRBJ2-3; CDR3nt: TGTGCCACCCTCTTGACGGGGTCAGATACGCAGTATTTT; CDR3aa: CATLLTGSDTQYF
d_gene: NA; abundance: NA; v_gene: TRBV29-1; j_gene: TRBJ1-1; CDR3nt: TGCAGCGTTGAAGACCCCGAGAACACTGAAGCTTTCTTT; CDR3aa: CSVEDPENTEAFF
d_gene: TRBD2; abundance: NA; v_gene: TRBV7-9; j_gene: TRBJ2-5; CDR3nt: TGTGCCAGCAGCCGGGCGGGGGGCCTTTCCCAAGAGACCCAGTACTTC; CDR3aa: CASSRAGGLSQETQYF
d_gene: NA; abundance: many; v_gene: TRBV6-2/TRBV6-3; j_gene: TRBJ1-6; CDR3nt: TGTGCCAGCAGTTTCAGGAGCTCCTATAATTCACCCCTCCACTTT; CDR3aa: CASSFRSSYNSPLHF
d_gene: NA; abundance: many; v_gene: TRBV5-1; j_gene: TRBJ1-1; CDR3nt: TGCGCCAGCAGCTTGCAGTTAAACAGGAATACTGAAGCTTTCTTT; CDR3aa: CASSLQLNRNTEAFF
d_gene: TRBD2; abundance: many; v_gene: TRBV6-5; j_gene: TRBJ2-3; CDR3nt: TGTGCCAGCCGAGGGACTAGCGGTGAGATAGATACGCAGTATTTT; CDR3aa: CASRGTSGEIDTQYF
d_gene: TRBD2; abundance: many; v_gene: TRBV5-1; j_gene: TRBJ2-7; CDR3nt: TGCGCCAGCAGCTGGGGACTAGCGGGGGGGAGTTCCTACGAGCAGTACTTC; CDR3aa: CASSWGLAGGSSYEQYF
d_gene: TRBD2; abundance: many; v_gene: TRBV7-2; j_gene: TRBJ2-1; CDR3nt: TGTGCCAGCAGCTTAGTTGCGGGGGAGTGGAATGAGCAGTTCTTC; CDR3aa: CASSLVAGEWNEQFF
d_gene: TRBD1; abundance: many; v_gene: TRBV18; j_gene: TRBJ1-1; CDR3nt: TGTGCCAGCTCACCTCAGGGGGGGAACACTGAAGCTTTCTTT; CDR3aa: CASSPQGGNTEAFF
d_gene: NA; abundance: many; v_gene: TRBV5-1; j_gene: TRBJ2-2; CDR3nt: TGCGCCAGCAGCTTGGAGGCGCGCCCAGGCACCGGGGAGCTGTTTTTT; CDR3aa: CASSLEARPGTGELFF
d_gene: NA; abundance: NA; v_gene: TRBV20-1; j_gene: TRBJ2-1; CDR3nt: TGCAGTGCCCCACCGGGAGGACAGCGCTACAATGAGCAGTTCTTC; CDR3aa: CSAPPGGQRYNEQFF
d_gene: TRBD2; abundance: many; v_gene: TRBV4-1; j_gene: TRBJ2-3; CDR3nt: TGCGCCAGCAGCCCCCTCCCGCGGGGGGATACGCAGTATTTT; CDR3aa: CASSPLPRGDTQYF
d_gene: TRBD1; abundance: many; v_gene: TRBV5-1; j_gene: TRBJ1-5; CDR3nt: TGCGCCAGCAGCCCCGGGACAGGGGGCGATTACGGTCAGCCCCAGCATTTT; CDR3aa: CASSPGTGGDYGQPQHF